A single sample is the source of the 14 T cell receptor beta chains below, sequenced in a study of vaccination effects on CD4 cells after COVID-19. Their recognized antigens are unknown. TCRdb's table, derived via immunoSEQ multiplex PCR, lists solely in-frame clones and lacks some. The profile covers roughly 17,000 clones, with about 70% appearing a single time and less than 25% taken by the ten largest. Before sequencing took place, the ViraFEST assay used viral peptide pools to expand antigen-specific CD4+ T cells. Isolation of CD4+ T cells took place after 10 to 11 days of culture. The infection with SARS-CoV-2 (confirmed by PCR) occurred in this person between March and December 2020. BNT162b2 vaccine or mRNA-1273 vaccine was given to participants in two doses. This material consisted of CD4+ T cells from PBMCs cultured with SARS-CoV-2 spike peptides, taken after COVID-19 vaccination. The receptors were gathered from a human donor who had a prior SARS-CoV-2 infection.

The rearrangement uses TRBV2 and TRBJ2-1; 9 positions agree with TRBD2. Per germline, CDR1 SNHLY and CDR2 FYNNEI. The CDR3 has 14 residues. Trimming cost V 8 bases and J 6 bases; bases outside gene matches: 8. CDR3: CASGNGLASNEQFF. The CDR3 nucleotides are TGTGCCAGCGGTAATGGACTAGCGTCCAATGAGCAGTTCTTC.

This clone was picked up one time. The chain uses TRBV9 and TRBJ2-3; weak D call: TRBD2 (6 bases). This CDR3 has 16 amino acids. V lost 2 bases to trimming and J lost 0 bases, with 13 bases between them. Looked up from germline, CDR1 is SGDLS and CDR2 is YYNGEE. CDR3 in amino acids: CASSVHGGASTDTQYF. The CDR3 coding sequence is TGTGCCAGCAGCGTTCACGGGGGAGCTAGCACAGATACGCAGTATTTT.

The rearrangement links TRBV29-1 to TRBJ1-2; D is ambiguous. V lost 6 bases and J lost 3, with 14 bases in between. Germline V CDR1 and CDR2: SQVTM, ANQGSEA. CDR3 length equals 13 residues. CDR3 residues: CSVRPWEDYGYTF. The CDR3 region has the DNA TGCAGCGTACGGCCCTGGGAGGACTATGGCTACACCTTC.

This clone is medium-sized within its sample. This chain uses TRBV30 with TRBJ1-1; no clear D gene. Germline CDR1 reads GTSNPN; CDR2 reads SVGIG (reference sequence). The CDR3 totals 12 residues. Between the trimmed V and J ends, which lost 0 bases and 5 bases, there was a span of 7 bases. For the CDR3, the DNA is TGTGCCTGGAGTGTTCGTTATACTGAAGCTTTCTTT. The encoded protein is CAWSVRYTEAFF.

This chain links TRBV18 with TRBJ2-3; 7 positions match TRBD2. CDR1 KGHSH and CDR2 LQKENI come from the germline V gene. V dropped 1 base and J dropped 2; count of bases not matched to a gene: 15. CDR3 length: 19 amino acids. The CDR3 nucleotides read TGTGCCAGCTCACCACTTCGCTCAATAGAGCGGGATTCCACAGATACGCAGTATTTT. It translates to CASSPLRSIERDSTDTQYF.

This sequence joins TRBV5-1 and TRBJ1-1; D unresolved. CDR3 length: 14 amino acids. The germline V gene encodes CDR1 SGHRS and CDR2 YFSETQ. V lost 3 bases and J lost 1, with 10 bases in between. The CDR3 sequence: CASSSSFGNTEAFF. The CDR3, as DNA: TGCGCCAGCAGCTCTTCGTTCGGGAACACTGAAGCTTTCTTT.

This clone was observed once. The J gene is TRBJ2-7, the V gene TRBV21-1; the tabulated D call, TRBD1, remains unverified against the DNA. TRBV21-1 is shown as a pseudogene. The CDR3 sequence is 15 residues long. The CDR3 is CASSKGATGTGEQYF. CDR3 sequence (DNA): TGTGCCAGCAGCAAAGGGGCGACAGGGACGGGAGAGCAGTACTTC.

The chain combines TRBV7-2 with TRBJ1-5; TRBD1 matches at 7 bases. Germline V gene data show CDR1 as SGHTA and CDR2 as FQGNSA. The ends lost 4 bases at V and 12 bases at J; junction bases unmatched: 9. The CDR3 extends over 13 amino acids. DNA of the CDR3: TGTGCCAGCAGCTCTACGGACAGGAAGGGCCAGCATTTT. Its protein product is CASSSTDRKGQHF.

The chain carries TRBV19 and TRBJ2-7; TRBD1 might be the D (6 bases). The CDR3 has 14 amino acids. From germline, CDR1 is LNHDA and CDR2 SQIVND (reference sequence). The germline V and J ends were trimmed by 5 bases and 3 bases, with 14 bases remaining between them. CDR3 in amino acids: CASSPTPDSYEQYF. CDR3 coding DNA: TGTGCCAGTAGTCCGACCCCGGACAGCTACGAGCAGTACTTC. Combining the CDR3 with reference TRBV19 and TRBJ2-7 gives the whole variable domain DGGITQSPKYLFRKEGQNVTLSCEQNLNHDAMYWYRQDPGQGLRLIYYSQIVNDFQKGDIAEGYSVSREKKESFPLTVTSAQKNPTAFYLCASSPTPDSYEQYFGPGTRLTVT.

The V call is TRBV5-6, the J call TRBJ2-3; TRBD2 aligns across 10 bases. CDR1 SGHDT and CDR2 YYEEEE come from the germline V gene. J gave up 1 base and V 3 bases, and 2 bases lay outside the gene matches. The CDR3 has 15 residues. The CDR3 DNA follows: TGTGCCAGCAGCTCCGGGACTAGCGGCACAGATACGCAGTATTTT. Protein product: CASSSGTSGTDTQYF.

In DNA form, the CDR3 reads TGTGCCAGCAGGCAGACAGGGGGAAGTGAAAAACTGTTTTTT. Protein sequence: CASRQTGGSEKLFF. The V gene is TRBV2, the J gene TRBJ1-4; 9 nucleotides align to TRBD1. This CDR3 contains 14 residues. Trimming removed 6 bases from V and 7 bases from J; junction bases left unmatched: 6. CDR1 and CDR2 from the germline V gene are SNHLY and FYNNEI.

This chain links TRBV11-2 with TRBJ2-2; TRBD2 agrees at 10 bases. Germline lookup yields CDR1 SGHAT and CDR2 FQNNGV. V was pared by 5 bases and J by 2 bases, with 11 bases of the junction left unmatched. The CDR3 sequence is 18 residues long. CDR3 region: CASSRSAGTSVNTGELFF. CDR3 coding DNA: TGTGCCAGCAGCCGAAGCGCCGGGACTAGCGTAAACACCGGGGAGCTGTTTTTT.

This chain joins TRBV4-2 and TRBJ2-5, with unresolved D. Trimming removed 2 bases at V and 5 bases at J, with 12 bases between. CDR1 and CDR2 (germline): LGHNA, YNFKEQ. The CDR3 runs 14 residues. This chain's CDR3 is CASSQYQLGETQYF. As DNA, the CDR3 is TGTGCCAGCAGCCAATACCAGCTTGGGGAGACCCAGTACTTC.

The chain links TRBV24-1 to TRBJ2-5; D gene unclear. Germline lookup yields CDR1 KGHDR and CDR2 SFDVKD. The CDR3 covers 13 residues. Trimming took off 5 bases at V and 1 base at J, with 7 bases between the two ends. The DNA for the CDR3 is TGTGCCACCAGTGCGGTATCCCAAGAGACCCAGTACTTC. Translation gives CATSAVSQETQYF.